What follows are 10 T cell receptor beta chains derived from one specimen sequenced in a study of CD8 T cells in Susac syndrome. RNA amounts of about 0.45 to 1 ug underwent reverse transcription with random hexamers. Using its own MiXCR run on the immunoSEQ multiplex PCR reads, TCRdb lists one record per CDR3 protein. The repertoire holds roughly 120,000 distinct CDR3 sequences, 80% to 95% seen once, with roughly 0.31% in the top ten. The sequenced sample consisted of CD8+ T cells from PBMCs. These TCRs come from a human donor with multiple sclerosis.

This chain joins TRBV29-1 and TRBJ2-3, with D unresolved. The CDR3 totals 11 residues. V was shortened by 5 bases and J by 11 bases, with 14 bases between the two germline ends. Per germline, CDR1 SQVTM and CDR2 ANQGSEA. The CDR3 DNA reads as TGCAGCGTTACGGTGGTGGGCCTGCAGTATTTT. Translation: CSVTVVGLQYF.

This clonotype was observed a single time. This chain's CDR3 is CASSPGRFSSYEQYF. The CDR3 DNA reads as TGTGCCAGCAGTCCGGGACGCTTCAGCTCCTACGAGCAGTACTTC. The V call is TRBV28, the J call TRBJ2-7, with D perhaps matching TRBD1 or TRBD2 (5 bases each). V lost 5 bases and J 0 bases, leaving 14 bases between the germline ends. Germline CDR1 and CDR2: MDHEN and SYDVKM. This CDR3 contains 15 residues.

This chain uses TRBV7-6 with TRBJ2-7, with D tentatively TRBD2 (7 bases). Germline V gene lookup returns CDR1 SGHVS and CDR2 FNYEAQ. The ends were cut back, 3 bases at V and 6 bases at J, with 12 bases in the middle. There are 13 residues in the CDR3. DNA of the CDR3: TGTGCCAGCAGCTTGGGGGGGCAGGGCGAGCAGTACTTC. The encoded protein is CASSLGGQGEQYF.

As DNA, the CDR3 is TGTGCCAGCAGTTACCCCCGGGAAGGCTTGGACAGAACTCAAGAGACCCAGTACTTC. This encodes CASSYPREGLDRTQETQYF. The J gene is TRBJ2-5, the V gene TRBV6-2 or TRBV6-3, with TRBD1 as a possible D gene (6 bases). Looked up from germline, CDR1 is MNHEY and CDR2 is SVGEGT. Trimming stripped 2 bases from V and 2 bases from J, with 24 bases between. The CDR3 consists of 19 residues.

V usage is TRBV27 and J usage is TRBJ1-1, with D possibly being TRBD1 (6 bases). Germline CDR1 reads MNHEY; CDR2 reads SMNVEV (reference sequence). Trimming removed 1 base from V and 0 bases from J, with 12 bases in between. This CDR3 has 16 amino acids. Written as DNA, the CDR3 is TGTGCCAGCAGTTTATACAGGGTCGGGATGAACACTGAAGCTTTCTTT. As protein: CASSLYRVGMNTEAFF.

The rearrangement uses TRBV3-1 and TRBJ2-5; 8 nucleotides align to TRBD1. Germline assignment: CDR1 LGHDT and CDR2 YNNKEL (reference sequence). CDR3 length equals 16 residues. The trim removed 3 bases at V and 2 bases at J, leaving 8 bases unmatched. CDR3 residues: CASSHLQGDGQETQYF. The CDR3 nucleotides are TGTGCCAGCAGCCACCTACAGGGGGATGGGCAAGAGACCCAGTACTTC.

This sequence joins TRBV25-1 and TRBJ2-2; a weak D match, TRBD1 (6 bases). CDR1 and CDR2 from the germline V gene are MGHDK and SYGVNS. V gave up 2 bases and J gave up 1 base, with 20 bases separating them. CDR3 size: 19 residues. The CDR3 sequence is CASSERIRDTILNTGELFF. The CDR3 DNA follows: TGTGCCAGCAGTGAAAGAATAAGGGACACCATTCTGAACACCGGGGAGCTGTTTTTT.

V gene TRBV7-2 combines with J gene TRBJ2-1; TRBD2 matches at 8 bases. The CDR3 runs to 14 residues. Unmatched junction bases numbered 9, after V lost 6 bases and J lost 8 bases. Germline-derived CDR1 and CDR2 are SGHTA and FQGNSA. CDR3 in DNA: TGTGCCAGCAGTACCCGACTAGCGCGGTATGAGCAGTTCTTC. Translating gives CASSTRLARYEQFF.

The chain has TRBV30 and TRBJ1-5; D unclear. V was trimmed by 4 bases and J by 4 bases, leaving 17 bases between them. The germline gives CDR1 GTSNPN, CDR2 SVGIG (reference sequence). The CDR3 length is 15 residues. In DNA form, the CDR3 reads TGTGCCTGGACCCAGGCGGTGGGCCTGAATCAGCCCCAGCATTTT. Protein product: CAWTQAVGLNQPQHF.

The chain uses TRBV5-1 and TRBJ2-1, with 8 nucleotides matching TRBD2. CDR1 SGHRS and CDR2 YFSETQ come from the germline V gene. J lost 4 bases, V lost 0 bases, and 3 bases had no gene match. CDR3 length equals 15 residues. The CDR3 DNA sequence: TGCGCCAGCAGCTTGGAACTAGCGGCGTACAATGAGCAGTTCTTC. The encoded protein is CASSLELAAYNEQFF.